The 12 T cell receptor beta chains below all came from one sample that was sequenced in a study of blood T cell repertoires in COVID-19. The protocol was immunoSEQ multiplex PCR, while the TCRdb copy is restricted to in-frame clones and leaves out a portion. The sample includes hundreds of thousands of clones, around 87% seen only once; the top ten take around 8%. Specimen: peripheral blood. These receptors originate from a woman in her 50s who had recovered from COVID-19.

The J gene is TRBJ2-2, the V gene TRBV6-2 or TRBV6-3; D perhaps matches TRBD1 (6 bases). The CDR3 runs to 14 residues. The V gene's germline CDR1 is MNHEY and CDR2 SVGEGT. V was cut by 6 bases and J by 7 bases, with 15 bases left in between. CDR3 nucleotides: TGTGCCAGCAGCCGAACAGGGTCGGTCGGGGAGCTGTTTTTT. Protein: CASSRTGSVGELFF.

V is TRBV11-2 and J is TRBJ2-5, with 8 bases that match TRBD2. The CDR3 runs 16 residues. Germline loops: CDR1 SGHAT, CDR2 FQNNGV. V lost 0 bases and J lost 4; bases outside the gene matches: 7. The CDR3 is CASSLDPAGVGETQYF. The CDR3 nucleotides read TGTGCCAGCAGCTTAGATCCAGCGGGAGTTGGAGAGACCCAGTACTTC.

The rearrangement links TRBV6-5 to TRBJ1-2; a possible D gene is TRBD1 (6 bases). The CDR3 covers 14 residues. Germline CDR1 is MNHEY and CDR2 is SVGAGI. Trimming stripped 7 bases from V and 5 bases from J, with 17 bases between. CDR3 bases: TGTGCCAGCACGCGAGAGGGCAGGGGTTATGGCTACACCTTC. This gives the protein CASTREGRGYGYTF.

V and J are TRBV30 and TRBJ1-2; D may be TRBD1 (5 bases). Germline-derived CDR1 and CDR2 are GTSNPN and SVGIG (reference sequence). V lost 4 bases to trimming and J lost 5 bases, with 14 bases between them. The CDR3 has 13 residues. The CDR3 coding sequence is TGTGCCTGGACCCCCAGCAGGGATTATGGCTACACCTTC. Translation gives CAWTPSRDYGYTF.

The J gene is TRBJ1-2, the V gene TRBV28; TRBD1 might be the D (6 bases). This CDR3 is 11 amino acids long. V was trimmed by 6 bases and J by 8 bases, leaving 10 bases between them. The germline CDR1 and CDR2 sequences are MDHEN and SYDVKM. Written as DNA, the CDR3 is TGTGCCAGCAGCACAGGGTTGGGCTACACCTTC. This sequence encodes CASSTGLGYTF.

V and J are TRBV24-1 and TRBJ1-5, with D possibly being TRBD1 (5 bases). V was cut by 1 base and J by 5 bases, with 8 bases left in between. Germline CDR1 and CDR2: KGHDR and SFDVKD. The CDR3 is 14 amino acids. This chain's CDR3 is CATSDFAGHQPQHF. DNA of the CDR3: TGTGCCACCAGTGATTTTGCGGGACATCAGCCCCAGCATTTT.

This clone was seen a few times. The rearrangement links TRBV4-3 to TRBJ2-7, with D perhaps matching TRBD2 (6 bases). Germline V gives CDR1 LGHNA, CDR2 YSLEER. This CDR3 comprises 13 residues. V lost 0 bases and J 9 bases, leaving 12 bases between the germline ends. CDR3 residues: CASSQELGGGQYF. CDR3 DNA: TGCGCCAGCAGCCAAGAACTTGGGGGAGGGCAGTACTTC.

The V call is TRBV6-2 or TRBV6-3, the J call TRBJ1-1, with D possibly TRBD1 on 6 matching bases. This CDR3 comprises 13 residues. Germline CDR1 and CDR2: MNHEY and SVGEGT. V was shortened by 6 bases and J by 6 bases, with 14 bases between the two germline ends. This chain's CDR3 is CASSLPQGSEAFF. CDR3 coding DNA: TGTGCCAGCAGCCTACCACAGGGCTCTGAAGCTTTCTTT.

The chain carries TRBV28 and TRBJ1-1; D uncertain. From germline, CDR1 is MDHEN and CDR2 SYDVKM. The CDR3 runs 14 residues. Trimming pared 1 base from V and 0 bases from J, leaving 6 bases between. Here the CDR3 reads CASSLLALNTEAFF. DNA for the CDR3: TGTGCCAGCAGTTTATTAGCCTTGAACACTGAAGCTTTCTTT.

The rearrangement links TRBV19 to TRBJ2-7, with D possibly being TRBD2 (6 bases). This CDR3 spans 15 amino acids. Trimming removed 10 bases at V and 3 bases at J, with 22 bases between. CDR1 and CDR2 (germline): LNHDA, SQIVND (reference sequence). CDR3 coding DNA: TGTGCCACGTCAGCTCCGGGAGCCCCAGGCTACGAGCAGTACTTC. Translated, it gives CATSAPGAPGYEQYF.

The rearrangement links TRBV19 to TRBJ1-5; D might be TRBD1 (5 bases). Trimming removed 7 bases at V and 1 base at J, with 8 bases between. This CDR3 contains 13 residues. CDR1 is LNHDA, CDR2 SQIVND, per germline (reference sequence). The CDR3 DNA sequence: TGTGCCAGTATCTCAGGGAGCAATCAGCCCCAGCATTTT. Its translation: CASISGSNQPQHF.

This clone occurred once. The chain employs TRBV4-3 and TRBJ2-3; 10 bases line up with TRBD2. The length of the CDR3 is 15 residues. Germline-derived CDR1 and CDR2 are LGHNA and YSLEER. After removal of 0 bases from V and 7 bases from J, the junction contained 4 bases not matched to a gene. CDR3 region: CASSQETSGIYTQYF. The CDR3, as DNA: TGCGCCAGCAGCCAAGAAACTAGCGGGATATATACGCAGTATTTT.